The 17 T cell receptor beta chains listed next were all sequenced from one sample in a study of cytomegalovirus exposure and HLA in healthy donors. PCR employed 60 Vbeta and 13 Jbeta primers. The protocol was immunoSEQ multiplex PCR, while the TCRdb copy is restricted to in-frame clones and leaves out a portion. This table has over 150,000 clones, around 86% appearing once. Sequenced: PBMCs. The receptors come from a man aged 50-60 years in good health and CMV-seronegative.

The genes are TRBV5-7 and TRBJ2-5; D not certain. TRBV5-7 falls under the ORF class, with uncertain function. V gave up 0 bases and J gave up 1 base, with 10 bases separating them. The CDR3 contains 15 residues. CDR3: CASSLGPRIQETQYF. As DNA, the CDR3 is TGTGCCAGCAGCTTGGGACCGCGGATCCAAGAGACCCAGTACTTC.

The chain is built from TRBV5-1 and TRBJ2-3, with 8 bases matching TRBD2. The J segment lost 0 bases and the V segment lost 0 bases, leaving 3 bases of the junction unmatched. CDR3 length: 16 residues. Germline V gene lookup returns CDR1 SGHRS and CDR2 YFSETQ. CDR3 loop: CASSLVASGSTDTQYF. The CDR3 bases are TGCGCCAGCAGCTTGGTGGCTAGCGGGAGCACAGATACGCAGTATTTT.

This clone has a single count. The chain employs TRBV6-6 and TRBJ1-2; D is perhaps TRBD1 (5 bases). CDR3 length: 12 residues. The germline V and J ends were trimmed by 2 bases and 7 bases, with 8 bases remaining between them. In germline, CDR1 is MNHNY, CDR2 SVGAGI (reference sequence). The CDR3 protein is CASSYAGFGYTF. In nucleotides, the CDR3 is TGTGCCAGCAGTTACGCAGGGTTTGGCTACACCTTC.

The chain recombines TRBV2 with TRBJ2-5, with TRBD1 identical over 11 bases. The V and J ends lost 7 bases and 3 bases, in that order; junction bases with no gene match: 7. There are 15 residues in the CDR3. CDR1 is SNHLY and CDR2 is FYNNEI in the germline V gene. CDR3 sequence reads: CASNGQGAREETQYF. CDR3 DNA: TGTGCCAGCAACGGACAGGGGGCGCGAGAAGAGACCCAGTACTTC.

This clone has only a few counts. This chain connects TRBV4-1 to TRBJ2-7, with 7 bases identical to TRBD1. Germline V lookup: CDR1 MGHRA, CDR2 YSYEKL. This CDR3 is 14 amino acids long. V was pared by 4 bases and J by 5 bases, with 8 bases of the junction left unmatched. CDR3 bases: TGCGCCAGCAGCCGAGTACAGACAGGGAACGAGCAGTACTTC. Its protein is CASSRVQTGNEQYF.

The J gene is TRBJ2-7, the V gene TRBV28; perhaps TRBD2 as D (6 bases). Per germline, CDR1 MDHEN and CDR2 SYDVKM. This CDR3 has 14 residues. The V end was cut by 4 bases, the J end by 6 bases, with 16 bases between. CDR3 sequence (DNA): TGTGCCAGCAGTTCCGGGACTCCGACTCCCGAGCAGTACTTC. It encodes CASSSGTPTPEQYF.

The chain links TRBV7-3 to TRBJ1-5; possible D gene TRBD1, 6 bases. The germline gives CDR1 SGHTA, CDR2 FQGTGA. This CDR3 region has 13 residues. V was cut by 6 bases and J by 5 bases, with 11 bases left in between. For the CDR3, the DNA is TGTGCCAGCAGTCGGGGGGCGGATCAGCCCCAGCATTTT. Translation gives CASSRGADQPQHF.

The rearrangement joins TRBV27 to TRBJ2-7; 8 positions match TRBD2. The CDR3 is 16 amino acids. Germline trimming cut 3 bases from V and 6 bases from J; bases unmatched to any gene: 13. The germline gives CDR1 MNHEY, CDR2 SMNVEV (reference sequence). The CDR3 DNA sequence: TGTGCCAGCAGTTTCGCCCCCGGGACTAGAAGGGGCGAGCAGTACTTC. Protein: CASSFAPGTRRGEQYF.

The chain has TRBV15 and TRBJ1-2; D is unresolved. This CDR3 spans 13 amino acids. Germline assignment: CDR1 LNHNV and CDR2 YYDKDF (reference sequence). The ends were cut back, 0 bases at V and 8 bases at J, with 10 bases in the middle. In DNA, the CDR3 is TGTGCCACCAGCAGAGATGCGTCCCTCGGCTACACCTTC. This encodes CATSRDASLGYTF.

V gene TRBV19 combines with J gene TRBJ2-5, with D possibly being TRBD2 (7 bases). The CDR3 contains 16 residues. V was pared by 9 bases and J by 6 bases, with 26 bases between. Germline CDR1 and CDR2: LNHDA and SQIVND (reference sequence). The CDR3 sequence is CASSVSLEGGRKTQYF. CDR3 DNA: TGTGCCAGCTCCGTCAGCCTGGAGGGGGGGCGGAAGACCCAGTACTTC.

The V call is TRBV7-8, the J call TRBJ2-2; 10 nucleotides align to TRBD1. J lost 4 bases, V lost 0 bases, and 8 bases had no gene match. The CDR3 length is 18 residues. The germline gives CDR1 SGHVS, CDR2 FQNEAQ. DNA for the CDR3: TGTGCCAGCAGCTTAGCGATGTTTGGGGACAGGGGCACCGGGGAGCTGTTTTTT. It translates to CASSLAMFGDRGTGELFF.

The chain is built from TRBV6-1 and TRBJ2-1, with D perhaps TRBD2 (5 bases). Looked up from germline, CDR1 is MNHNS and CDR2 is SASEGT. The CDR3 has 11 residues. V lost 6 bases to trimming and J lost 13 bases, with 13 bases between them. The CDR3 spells CASREVIAQFF. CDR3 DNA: TGTGCCAGCAGGGAGGTTATCGCCCAGTTCTTC.

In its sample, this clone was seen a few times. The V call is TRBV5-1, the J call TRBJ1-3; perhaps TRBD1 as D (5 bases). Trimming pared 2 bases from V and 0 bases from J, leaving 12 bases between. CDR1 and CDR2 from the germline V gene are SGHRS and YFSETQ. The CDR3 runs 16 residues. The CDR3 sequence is CASSLGSGGSGNTIYF. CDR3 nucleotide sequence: TGCGCCAGCAGCTTAGGTTCGGGGGGCTCTGGAAACACCATATATTTT. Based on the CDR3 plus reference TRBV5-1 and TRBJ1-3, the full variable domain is KAGVTQTPRYLIKTRGQQVTLSCSPISGHRSVSWYQQTPGQGLQFLFEYFSETQRNKGNFPGRFSGRQFSNSRSEMNVSTLELGDSALYLCASSLGSGGSGNTIYFGEGSWLTVV.

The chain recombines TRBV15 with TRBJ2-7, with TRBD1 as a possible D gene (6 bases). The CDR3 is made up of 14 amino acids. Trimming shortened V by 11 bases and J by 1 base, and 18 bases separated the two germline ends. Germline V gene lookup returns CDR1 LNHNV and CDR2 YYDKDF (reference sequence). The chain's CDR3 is CASYSAGVSYEQYF. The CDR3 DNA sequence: TGTGCCTCGTACTCGGCAGGGGTTTCCTACGAGCAGTACTTC. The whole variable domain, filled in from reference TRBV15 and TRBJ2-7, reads DAMVIQNPRYQVTQFGKPVTLSCSQTLNHNVMYWYQQKSSQAPKLLFHYYDKDFNNEADTPDNFQSRRPNTSFCFLDIRSPGLGDTAMYLCASYSAGVSYEQYFGPGTRLTVT.

The CDR3 is CASSFGTAYYGYTF. The CDR3 DNA sequence: TGTGCCAGCAGCTTTGGGACAGCTTACTATGGCTACACCTTC. The genes are TRBV7-9 and TRBJ1-2; 7 nucleotides match TRBD1. Trimming removed 3 bases from V and 3 bases from J; junction bases left unmatched: 4. Germline CDR1 and CDR2: SEHNR and FQNEAQ (reference sequence). The CDR3 is 14 residues long.

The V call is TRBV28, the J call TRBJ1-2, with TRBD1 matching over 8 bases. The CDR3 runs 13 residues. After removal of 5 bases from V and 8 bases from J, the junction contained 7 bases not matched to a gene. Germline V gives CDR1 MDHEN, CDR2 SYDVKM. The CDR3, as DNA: TGTGCCAGCAGTCAAACAGGGGGGCGGGGCTACACCTTC. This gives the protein CASSQTGGRGYTF.

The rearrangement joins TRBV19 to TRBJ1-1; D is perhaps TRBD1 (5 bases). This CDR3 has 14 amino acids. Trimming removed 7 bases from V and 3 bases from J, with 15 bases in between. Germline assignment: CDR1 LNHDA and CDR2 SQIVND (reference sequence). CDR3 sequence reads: CASIGGAVDTEAFF. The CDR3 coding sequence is TGTGCCAGTATCGGAGGGGCTGTAGACACTGAAGCTTTCTTT.